This TCR beta chain was found in a study of T cells in Graves' hyperthyroidism and ophthalmopathy (dated 2019 in TCRdb). General notes on the study: Peripheral blood was sampled at the time of initial diagnosis, prior to any treatment. TCR V-J signatures able to tell the groups apart were searched for in a discovery cohort of 90 to 100 patients, of whom approximately 40 had Graves' ophthalmopathy and around 56 had stable Graves' hyperthyroidism. Prospective prediction of ophthalmopathy was tested in an independent validation cohort of fewer than 20 hyperthyroidism patients and 15 to 17 patients who later progressed to ophthalmopathy. For training and testing, the roughly 100 patients in the discovery cohort were randomly divided in a 7:3 ratio. Thyroid tissue and blood T-cell repertoires from about six Graves' hyperthyroidism patients were also compared in the study. Once sampling was done, hyperthyroidism patients were given methimazole at a starting dose of 30 mg daily, whereas ophthalmopathy patients were given high-dose intravenous methylprednisolone. The paper describes TCR Vbeta CDR3 sequencing of fewer than 150 peripheral blood samples, made up of roughly 45 ophthalmopathy patients, 70 to 75 hyperthyroidism patients and about 17 progressor patients. What the authors observed across the whole study: In validation, the model predicted progression to ophthalmopathy a median of 6.5 months before onset, with about 64% sensitivity and more than 72% specificity. A 13 V-J signature model separated ophthalmopathy from stable hyperthyroidism, with approximately 87% sensitivity and roughly 81% specificity in cross-validation and 80%/75% in testing. Most expanded thyroid clonotypes (frequency above 0.001) were also detected in blood, a finding suggesting that blood repertoires may reflect thyroid immune responses. No statistical method was used to fix the sample size in advance, and group allocation was not hidden from the investigators.

The TCR beta CDR3 regions were amplified from the RNA transcripts. The TCR CDR3 was subjected to a first round of RT-PCR using the HTBI primer set and the Qiagen OneStep RT-PCR kit. A second multiplex PCR round built the libraries, followed by size selection and purification. Sequencing of the libraries was done on an Illumina HiSeq2000 using paired-end 100 bp reads. The source study handled its data this way. SOAPnuke was used to process the raw data, with reads discarded if the reads contained adapters or uncalled bases, had a mean Phred below 15, or lacked an exact constant-primer or identifier match. High-quality paired reads were merged with COPE v1.2.5, and unique nucleotide sequences were defined as clonotypes. MiTCR v1.1 was used to align the clonotypes against IMGT TRBV, TRBD and TRBJ reference segments. Only V-J combinations with frequency above 0.0001, covering approximately 99% of repertoires, were analysed. A TCS score was defined as the ratio of F50 (clonal expansion) to E x V (chaos), with BLOSUM62-based TCRdist applied between CDR3 peptides within each V-J. Welch's t-statistics and random forest reduced fewer than 550 V-J features to roughly 13, which were used in a naive Bayes classifier (R e1071). Using fastp at Q25 and MiXCR, TCRdb reprocessed the public reads and kept productive beta chains. When rows share a CDR3 protein, they turn into one entry using the most common DNA and genes. The V and J calls shown here were made by TCRdb, not taken from the authors' results. The sample profile shows about 210,000 distinct CDR3 sequences; 17% of them were found once. Approximately 50% of the sample goes to the ten largest clones.

This clonotype occurred a few times. Its antigen remains unidentified. Per-nucleotide qualities are absent, and no much larger clonotype sits a single base away. Graves' hyperthyroidism was defined as stable when no progression to ophthalmopathy occurred over 18 months of follow-up. The hyperthyroidism patients were between 18 and 65 years old and newly diagnosed, with a disease duration of less than 2 months. The study excluded patients with uncontrolled infections, other autoimmune diseases, pregnancy or lactation. Diagnoses were established on the basis of clinical symptoms, serum thyroxine and TRAb, thyroid ultrasound, and orbital computed tomography. PBMCs were isolated from more than 9 ml of fresh peripheral blood by Ficoll-Paque density gradient centrifugation. Total RNA was extracted using Trizol reagent, and RNA quality was assessed on an Agilent 2100 Bioanalyzer. Sequences SNHLY (CDR1) and FYNNEI (CDR2) are obtained from the germline V gene. The CDR3 measures 14 amino acids from cysteine to phenylalanine. Only the CDR3 DNA stays, 42 bases, in frame from base 1. The germline V and J ends show losses of 3 bases and 6 bases respectively, and no gene match explains 5 bases of the junction.

This receptor was identified in a man aged 45-65 years with Graves' hyperthyroidism. The sample comprised blood. Recombination connected TRBV2 to TRBJ1-5, with TRBD1 identical over 7 junction bases. The CDR3 reads CASSDTGEGQPQHF. The DNA sequence is TGTGCCAGCAGTGACACAGGGGAAGGTCAGCCCCAGCATTTT. Where the CDR3 stops, the reference TRBV2 and TRBJ1-5 genes take over; the full variable domain is EPEVTQTPSHQVTQMGQEVILRCVPISNHLYFYWYRQILGQKVEFLVSFYNNEISEKSEIFDDQFSVERPDGSNFTLKIRSTKLEDSAMYFCASSDTGEGQPQHFGDGTRLSIL.